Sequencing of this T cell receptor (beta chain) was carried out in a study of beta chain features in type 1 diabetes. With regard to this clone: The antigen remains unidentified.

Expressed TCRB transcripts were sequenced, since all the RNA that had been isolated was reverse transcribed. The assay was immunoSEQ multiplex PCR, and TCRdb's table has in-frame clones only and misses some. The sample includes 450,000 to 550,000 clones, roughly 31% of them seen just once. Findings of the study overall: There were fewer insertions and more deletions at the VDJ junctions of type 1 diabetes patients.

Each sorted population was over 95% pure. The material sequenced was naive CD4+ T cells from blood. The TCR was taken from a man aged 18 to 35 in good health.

This CDR3 reads CASVQDRGLYNEQFF. The CDR3 DNA sequence: TGTGCCAGCGTGCAGGACAGGGGCTTGTACAATGAGCAGTTCTTC. The rearrangement links TRBV11-1 to TRBJ2-1; 9 bases agree with TRBD1. From germline, CDR1 is SGHAT and CDR2 FQDESV (reference sequence). J was trimmed by 4 bases and V by 8 bases; bases with no gene match: 9. This CDR3 region has 15 residues. The whole variable domain, remainder taken from reference TRBV11-1 and TRBJ2-1, is EAEVAQSPRYKITEKSQAVAFWCDPISGHATLYWYRQILGQGPELLVQFQDESVVDDSQLPKDRFSAERLKGVDSTLKIQPAELGDSAMYLCASVQDRGLYNEQFFGPGTRLTVL.